Following are 18 T cell receptor beta chains from one sample sequenced in a study of CD8 T cells in ankylosing spondylitis. Study-wide findings and caveats: A motif of eight highly homologous TCR beta variants was seen as apparently characteristic of ankylosing spondylitis blood.

TCRdb analysed the 5' RACE reads with MiXCR anew, one entry per CDR3 protein. The sample carries around 480,000 distinct CDR3 sequences, about a sixth recorded once. The antigens of these receptors remain unknown. The sample was blood, either unsorted or a sorted T cell fraction (not recorded which). The receptors stem from a male donor with ankylosing spondylitis.

This rearrangement joins TRBV6-1 to TRBJ1-4, with D maybe TRBD1 (6 bases). The ends were cut back, 2 bases at V and 7 bases at J, with 14 bases in the middle. This CDR3 contains 15 residues. CDR1 MNHNS and CDR2 SASEGT come from the germline V gene. The CDR3 reads CASSELQGGREKLFF. Here the CDR3 DNA reads TGTGCCAGCAGTGAATTACAGGGTGGGCGTGAAAAACTGTTTTTT.

This clonotype came up a few times. The J gene is TRBJ2-2, the V gene TRBV7-7; D not resolved. V was cut by 5 bases and J by 2 bases, with 6 bases left in between. Per germline, CDR1 SSHAT and CDR2 FNYEAQ (reference sequence). CDR3 size: 13 residues. The CDR3 nucleotides read TGTGCCAGCAGCAAATCTAACACCGGGGAGCTGTTTTTT. The encoded protein is CASSKSNTGELFF. Complete variable domain (other parts from reference TRBV7-7 and TRBJ2-2): GAGVSQSPRYKVTKRGQDVTLRCDPISSHATLYWYQQALGQGPEFLTYFNYEAQPDKSGLPSDRFSAERPEGSISTLTIQRTEQRDSAMYRCASSKSNTGELFFGEGSRLTVL.

The CDR3 region has the DNA TGTGCCAGCTCACCAAACAGGGTGCCCTACAATGAGCAGTTCTTC. This gives the protein CASSPNRVPYNEQFF. The rearrangement joins TRBV18 to TRBJ2-1, with a weak D call TRBD1 (6 bases). Germline CDR1 KGHSH, CDR2 LQKENI. V shed 2 bases and J shed 2 bases, with 10 bases lying between them. This CDR3 is 15 amino acids long.

This clonotype was observed a handful of times. The J gene is TRBJ2-5, the V gene TRBV7-9, with 8 bases fitting TRBD1. J was trimmed by 5 bases and V by 3 bases; bases with no gene match: 5. The CDR3 consists of 14 residues. Germline assignment: CDR1 SEHNR and CDR2 FQNEAQ (reference sequence). The CDR3: CASSFGTGGETQYF. The DNA for the CDR3 is TGTGCCAGCAGCTTCGGGACAGGTGGGGAGACCCAGTACTTC.

A few counts support this clonotype. The rearrangement joins TRBV7-2 to TRBJ2-1; tentative D call: TRBD1 (5 bases). CDR1 and CDR2 (germline): SGHTA, FQGNSA. Trimming pared 6 bases from V and 7 bases from J, leaving 13 bases between. This CDR3 comprises 13 residues. As DNA, the CDR3 is TGTGCCAGCAGTCCATCAGGGTTTAATGAGCAGTTCTTC. Translation: CASSPSGFNEQFF.

The V and J genes are TRBV20-1 and TRBJ2-1, with D possibly being TRBD2 (6 bases). Germline loops: CDR1 DFQATT, CDR2 SNEGSKA (reference sequence). V lost 6 bases to trimming and J lost 6 bases, with 18 bases between them. The CDR3 length is 14 residues. CDR3 DNA sequence: TGCAGTGCAGGCGGCCCCCGGCGGGGCAATGAGCAGTTCTTC. Its protein product is CSAGGPRRGNEQFF.

The chain joins TRBV12-3 or TRBV12-4 to TRBJ1-1, with TRBD1 as a possible D gene (5 bases). V lost 6 bases to trimming and J lost 4 bases, with 18 bases between them. This CDR3 has 15 amino acids. The CDR3 here is CASSPPGTRSTEAFF. The CDR3 DNA reads as TGTGCCAGCAGCCCCCCCGGGACCCGGTCCACTGAAGCTTTCTTT.

There are a few counts of this clonotype. This chain uses TRBV6-5 with TRBJ2-1; 10 positions agree with TRBD2. The CDR3 sequence is 16 residues long. CDR1 and CDR2 from the germline V gene are MNHEY and SVGAGI. The V and J ends lost 2 bases and 3 bases, in that order; junction bases with no gene match: 4. CDR3 in amino acids: CASSYAGTSDYNEQFF. CDR3 DNA: TGTGCCAGCAGTTACGCTGGGACTAGCGACTACAATGAGCAGTTCTTC.

This clonotype has only a few counts. The chain joins TRBV7-6 to TRBJ1-3, with D perhaps TRBD1 (6 bases). V was pared by 2 bases and J by 4 bases, with 9 bases between. The CDR3 extends over 14 amino acids. Per the germline V gene, CDR1 is SGHVS and CDR2 is FNYEAQ. CDR3 amino acids: CASSLSGVGNTIYF. CDR3 nucleotides: TGTGCCAGCAGCTTATCAGGGGTCGGAAACACCATATATTTT. Filled out from reference TRBV7-6 and TRBJ1-3, the complete variable domain reads GAGVSQSPRYKVTKRGQDVALRCDPISGHVSLYWYRQALGQGPEFLTYFNYEAQQDKSGLPNDRFSAERPEGSISTLTIQRTEQRDSAMYRCASSLSGVGNTIYFGEGSWLTVV.

The J gene is TRBJ2-5, the V gene TRBV20-1, with TRBD2 matching 10 bases. Germline-derived CDR1 and CDR2 are DFQATT and SNEGSKA (reference sequence). V lost 6 bases, J lost 2 bases, and 3 bases stayed unmatched. The CDR3 loop spans 13 amino acids. This CDR3 reads CSALAGAQETQYF. CDR3 in DNA: TGCAGTGCCCTAGCGGGAGCGCAAGAGACCCAGTACTTC.

This clonotype occurred many times. V is TRBV12-3 or TRBV12-4 and J is TRBJ2-2, with a possible D match to TRBD2 (6 bases). V lost 3 bases and J lost 2, with 10 bases in between. CDR3 length equals 15 residues. CDR3 loop: CASSLRGANTGELFF. The CDR3 bases are TGTGCCAGCAGTTTGCGGGGCGCTAACACCGGGGAGCTGTTTTTT.

This chain links TRBV5-1 with TRBJ2-2; possible D gene TRBD2, 5 bases. Germline-derived CDR1 and CDR2 are SGHRS and YFSETQ. Trimming stripped 1 base from V and 4 bases from J, with 11 bases between. This CDR3 is built from 15 residues. The CDR3 coding sequence is TGCGCCAGCAGCTTGTGGGCTAGCTTCACCGGGGAGCTGTTTTTT. Encoded protein: CASSLWASFTGELFF.

The rearrangement links TRBV24-1 to TRBJ2-5; TRBD2 agrees at 9 bases. The CDR3 totals 16 residues. Germline CDR1 is KGHDR and CDR2 is SFDVKD. V shed 3 bases, J shed 5 bases, and the junction held 9 bases outside the gene matches. The CDR3 nucleotides are TGTGCCACCAGTGATCGGATTAACAGCGGGGGGGAGACCCAGTACTTC. Its protein product is CATSDRINSGGETQYF.

This clonotype was recorded a few times. This chain uses TRBV12-3 or TRBV12-4 with TRBJ2-5; 11 nucleotides match TRBD2. The CDR3 has 15 amino acids. The trim removed 8 bases at V and 3 bases at J, leaving 8 bases unmatched. The CDR3 region has the DNA TGTGCCAGCCGAACTAGCGGGAGAAAGGAAGAGACCCAGTACTTC. Encoded protein: CASRTSGRKEETQYF.

The rearrangement joins TRBV6-1 to TRBJ2-1, with D uncertain. The CDR3 runs to 12 residues. V was shortened by 4 bases and J by 11 bases, with 12 bases between the two germline ends. Looked up from germline, CDR1 is MNHNS and CDR2 is SASEGT. The CDR3 spells CASSAQLGKQFF. The CDR3, as DNA: TGTGCCAGCAGTGCTCAATTAGGCAAGCAGTTCTTC.

This clonotype appeared once. This sequence joins TRBV6-6 and TRBJ2-6; D call uncertain. The length of the CDR3 is 13 residues. CDR1 is MNHNY and CDR2 is SVGAGI in the germline V gene (reference sequence). V lost 8 bases, J lost 2 bases, and 7 bases lay in between. CDR3 sequence: CASHSAGANVLTF. CDR3 DNA sequence: TGTGCCAGCCACTCGGCTGGGGCCAACGTCCTGACTTTC.

This clonotype has just a few counts. The CDR3 region is CSAQPLAGAIGELFF. The CDR3 DNA reads as TGCAGTGCGCAGCCACTAGCGGGAGCTATCGGGGAGCTGTTTTTT. The J gene is TRBJ2-2, the V gene TRBV20-1; 11 nucleotides align to TRBD2. This CDR3 has 15 amino acids. After removal of 6 bases from V and 7 bases from J, the junction contained 10 bases not matched to a gene. Germline V gene sequence: CDR1 DFQATT, CDR2 SNEGSKA (reference sequence).

The chain carries TRBV3-1 and TRBJ2-1; 12 bases line up with TRBD2. The CDR3 runs to 16 residues. Germline CDR1 is LGHDT and CDR2 is YNNKEL (reference sequence). J was trimmed by 3 bases and V by 5 bases; bases with no gene match: 5. CDR3 protein: CASSKLAGGVYNEQFF. CDR3 DNA: TGTGCCAGCAGCAAACTAGCGGGAGGCGTCTACAATGAGCAGTTCTTC.